These 8 T cell receptor beta chains share one sample of origin, sequenced in a study of PD-L1 blockade in urothelial cancer (dated by TCRdb to about 2017). Library preparation used the immunoSEQ multiplex PCR assay. TCRdb stores this immuneACCESS table with in-frame sequences only. Part of the clones is absent; in the studies checked, under half of the shortfall reflects unresolved V genes, and no reason is known for the rest. Within this sample are approximately 34,000 clones, with approximately 80% of them counted one time only. 30% of the sample is held by the ten biggest clonotypes. Sample: PBMCs, taken around atezolizumab (anti-PD-L1) treatment. These receptors were obtained from a man aged 55-75 years with urothelial cancer.

V gene TRBV2 combines with J gene TRBJ1-1; possibly TRBD1 for D (5 bases). The germline V and J ends were trimmed by 9 bases and 0 bases, with 11 bases remaining between them. This CDR3 contains 13 residues. Germline values: CDR1 SNHLY, CDR2 FYNNEI. CDR3 in DNA: TGTGCCAGAATACGGGGGGTGAACACTGAAGCTTTCTTT. Protein product: CARIRGVNTEAFF.

The chain employs TRBV4-2 and TRBJ2-7, with 9 bases aligning to TRBD1. This CDR3 has 16 amino acids. Germline lookup yields CDR1 LGHNA and CDR2 YNFKEQ. Germline trimming cut 6 bases from V and 7 bases from J; bases unmatched to any gene: 16. CDR3 residues: CASSQYRGTGTGEQYF. The CDR3 bases are TGTGCCAGCAGTCAATATAGAGGGACTGGGACAGGGGAGCAGTACTTC.

The chain joins TRBV19 to TRBJ2-5; no reliable D call. The germline CDR1 and CDR2 sequences are LNHDA and SQIVND (reference sequence). The length of the CDR3 is 15 residues. V was cut by 1 base and J by 1 base, with 10 bases left in between. CDR3 amino acids: CASSIGQVAQETQYF. The CDR3 bases are TGTGCCAGTAGTATAGGGCAGGTGGCCCAAGAGACCCAGTACTTC.

This chain uses TRBV19 with TRBJ2-1, with 7 bases matching TRBD2. Trimming cost V 7 bases and J 4 bases; bases outside gene matches: 10. Germline V gene lookup returns CDR1 LNHDA and CDR2 SQIVND (reference sequence). There are 15 residues in the CDR3. The CDR3 reads CASTLGRERYNEQFF. DNA of the CDR3: TGTGCCAGTACCCTGGGGCGGGAGAGATACAATGAGCAGTTCTTC.

This chain connects TRBV5-1 to TRBJ1-2; possible D gene TRBD1, 6 bases. CDR1 and CDR2 (germline): SGHRS, YFSETQ. V was pared by 4 bases and J by 4 bases, with 14 bases between. CDR3 size: 14 residues. CDR3 in amino acids: CASSTQGLGYGYTF. The CDR3, as DNA: TGCGCCAGCAGCACACAGGGTCTTGGCTATGGCTACACCTTC.

The chain carries TRBV4-2 and TRBJ1-2; 10 nucleotides match TRBD1. The germline V gene has CDR1 LGHNA and CDR2 YNFKEQ. CDR3 length: 15 amino acids. The V gene end was trimmed by 7 bases and the J gene end by 0 bases; junction bases not matched to a gene: 5. The CDR3: CASNPGQGPNYGYTF. The CDR3, as DNA: TGTGCCAGCAACCCGGGACAGGGGCCTAACTATGGCTACACCTTC.

The DNA for the CDR3 is TGTGCTAGTGGTCCCCCCTTAGCGGGATCCTCCTACAATGAGCAGTTCTTC. It codes for CASGPPLAGSSYNEQFF. The chain recombines TRBV12-5 with TRBJ2-1, with TRBD2 matching 8 bases. J gave up 0 bases and V 5 bases, and 9 bases lay outside the gene matches. Germline V lookup: CDR1 LGHNT, CDR2 FRNRAP. The CDR3 runs 17 residues.

This clone was counted once. This CDR3 reads CASSKAGGIDSPLHF. CDR3 sequence (DNA): TGCGCCAGCAGCAAGGCAGGGGGTATCGATTCACCCCTCCACTTT. The chain recombines TRBV5-1 with TRBJ1-6; 7 bases map to TRBD1. Germline-derived CDR1 and CDR2 are SGHRS and YFSETQ. CDR3 size: 15 residues. V shed 4 bases, J shed 8 bases, and the junction held 9 bases outside the gene matches.